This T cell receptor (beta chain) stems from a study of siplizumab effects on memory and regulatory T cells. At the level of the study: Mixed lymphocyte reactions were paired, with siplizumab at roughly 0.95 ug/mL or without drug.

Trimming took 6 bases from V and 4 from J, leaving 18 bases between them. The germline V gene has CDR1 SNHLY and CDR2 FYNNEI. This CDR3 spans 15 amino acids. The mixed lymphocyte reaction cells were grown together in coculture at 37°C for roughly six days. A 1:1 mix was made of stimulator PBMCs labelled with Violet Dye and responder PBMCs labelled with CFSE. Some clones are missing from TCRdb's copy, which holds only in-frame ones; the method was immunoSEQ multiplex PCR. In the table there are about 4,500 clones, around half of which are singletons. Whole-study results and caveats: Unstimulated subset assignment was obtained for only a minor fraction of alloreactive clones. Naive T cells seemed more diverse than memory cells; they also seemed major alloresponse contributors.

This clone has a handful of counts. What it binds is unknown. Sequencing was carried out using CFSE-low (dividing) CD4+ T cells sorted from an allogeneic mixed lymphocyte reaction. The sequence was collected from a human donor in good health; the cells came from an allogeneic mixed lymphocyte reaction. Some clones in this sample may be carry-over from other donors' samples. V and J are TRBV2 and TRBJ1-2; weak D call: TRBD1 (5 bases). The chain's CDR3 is CASSRQNLGIYGYTF. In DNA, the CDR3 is TGTGCCAGCAGCAGACAGAATTTGGGCATCTATGGCTACACCTTC.